The entry that follows covers one TCR beta chain sequence. Its antigen is currently unknown. Subjects aged 18 to 65 presented with newly diagnosed hyperthyroidism of less than 2 months' duration. Ahead of any ophthalmopathy symptoms, the blood sample was obtained at the first diagnosis of hyperthyroidism. These data originate in a study of T cells in Graves' hyperthyroidism and ophthalmopathy. At the level of the study: Initial diagnosis, before any treatment, was when peripheral blood was collected. Overall study findings and caveats: Ophthalmopathy got predicted by the model a median about 6.7 months before its onset.

The source material, RNA transcripts, was used to amplify TCR beta CDR3 regions. Primed by the HTBI set, a first-round RT-PCR was run on the TCR CDR3. In TCRdb, the multiplex PCR reads were re-called with MiXCR into one record per CDR3 protein. The table lists about 380,000 distinct CDR3 sequences, around an eighth of them singletons, with about a fifth in the top ten. Germline CDR1 is GTSNPN and CDR2 is SVGIG (reference sequence). This CDR3 comprises 12 residues. Trimming shortened V by 3 bases and J by 5 bases, and 9 bases separated the two germline ends. The chain uses TRBV30 and TRBJ2-3, with a weak D call TRBD1 (6 bases). Sequencing was performed on blood. The source is a man aged 25-45 years with Graves' hyperthyroidism that later progressed to Graves' ophthalmopathy. CDR3 residues: CAWRTGIDTQYF. In DNA form, the CDR3 reads TGTGCCTGGAGAACAGGGATAGATACGCAGTATTTT.